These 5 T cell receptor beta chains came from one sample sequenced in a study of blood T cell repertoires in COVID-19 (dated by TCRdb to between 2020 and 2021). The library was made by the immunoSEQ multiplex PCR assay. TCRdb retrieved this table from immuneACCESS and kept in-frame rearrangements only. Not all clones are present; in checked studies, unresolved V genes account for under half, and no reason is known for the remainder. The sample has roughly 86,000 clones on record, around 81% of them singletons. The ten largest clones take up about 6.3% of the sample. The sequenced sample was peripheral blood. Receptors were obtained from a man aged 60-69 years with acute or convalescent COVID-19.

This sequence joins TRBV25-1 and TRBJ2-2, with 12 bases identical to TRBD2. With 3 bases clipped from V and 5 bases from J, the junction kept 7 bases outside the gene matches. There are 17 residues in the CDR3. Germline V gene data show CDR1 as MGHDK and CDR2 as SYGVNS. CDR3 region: CASSERLAGGRTGELFF. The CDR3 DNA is TGTGCCAGCAGTGAGAGGCTAGCGGGGGGGCGGACCGGGGAGCTGTTTTTT.

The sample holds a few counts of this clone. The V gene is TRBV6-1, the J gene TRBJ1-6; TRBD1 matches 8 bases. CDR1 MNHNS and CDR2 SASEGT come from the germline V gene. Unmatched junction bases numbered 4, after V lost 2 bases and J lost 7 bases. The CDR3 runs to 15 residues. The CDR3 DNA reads TGTGCCAGCAGTGAAATTGGACAGGGCAATTCACCCCTCCACTTT. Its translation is CASSEIGQGNSPLHF.

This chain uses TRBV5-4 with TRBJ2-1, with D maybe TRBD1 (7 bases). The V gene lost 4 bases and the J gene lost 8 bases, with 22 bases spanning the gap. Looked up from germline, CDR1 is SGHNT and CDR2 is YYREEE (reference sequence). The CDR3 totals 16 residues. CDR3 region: CASSKPDRTTWDEQFF. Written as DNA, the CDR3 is TGTGCCAGCAGCAAGCCGGACAGGACTACCTGGGATGAGCAGTTCTTC.

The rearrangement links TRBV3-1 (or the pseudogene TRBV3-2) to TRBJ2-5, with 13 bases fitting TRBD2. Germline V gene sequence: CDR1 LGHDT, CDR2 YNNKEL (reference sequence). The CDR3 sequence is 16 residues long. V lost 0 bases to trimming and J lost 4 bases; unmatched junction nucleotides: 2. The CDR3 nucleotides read TGTGCCAGCAGCCAAGATCGACTAGCGGGGGGAGAGACCCAGTACTTC. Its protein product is CASSQDRLAGGETQYF.

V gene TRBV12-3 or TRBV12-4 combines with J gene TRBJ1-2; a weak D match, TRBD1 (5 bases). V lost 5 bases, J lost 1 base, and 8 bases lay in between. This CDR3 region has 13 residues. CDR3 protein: CASSTGINYGYTF. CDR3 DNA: TGTGCCAGCAGTACAGGAATTAACTATGGCTACACCTTC.